One and the same sample provided the 20 T cell receptor beta chains below, sequenced in a study of cytomegalovirus exposure and HLA in healthy donors. Profiled with immunoSEQ multiplex PCR; TCRdb holds only in-frame clones, not every one. This sample has around 49,000 clones, with 94% found just once. The sequencing input was PBMCs. The receptors stem from a woman between 18 and 29 years old in good health and CMV-seropositive.

This clone was counted a single time. The genes are TRBV2 and TRBJ2-7, with D hard to call. The CDR3 runs 10 residues. The V and J ends lost 6 bases and 3 bases respectively, with 3 bases between them. Germline CDR1 SNHLY, CDR2 FYNNEI. The DNA for the CDR3 is TGTGCCAGCAGCCGCTACGAGCAGTACTTC. It yields the protein CASSRYEQYF.

This clone was recorded a few times. This rearrangement joins TRBV2 to TRBJ2-7, with D perhaps matching TRBD2 (6 bases). The length of the CDR3 is 15 residues. Germline V gene lookup returns CDR1 SNHLY and CDR2 FYNNEI. V was pared by 6 bases and J by 0 bases, with 15 bases between. In DNA, the CDR3 is TGTGCCAGCAGCGGGGGATGGACGGGCTCCTACGAGCAGTACTTC. Translating it yields CASSGGWTGSYEQYF.

The chain uses TRBV7-6 and TRBJ1-1, with D perhaps TRBD1 (6 bases). CDR3 size: 12 residues. Trimming removed 5 bases from V and 8 bases from J, with 12 bases in between. The V gene's germline CDR1 is SGHVS and CDR2 FNYEAQ. The CDR3 loop is CASSRTGSEAFF. In DNA, the CDR3 is TGTGCCAGCAGCCGCACAGGGAGCGAAGCTTTCTTT.

The gene calls are TRBV6-1 and TRBJ2-2, with 8 nucleotides matching TRBD1. CDR1 is MNHNS, CDR2 SASEGT, per germline. The CDR3 is 13 amino acids. With V trimmed by 9 bases and J by 5 bases, 5 bases remained unmatched. The CDR3 nucleotides are TGTGCCAGTACACAGGGGGAAACCGGGGAGCTGTTTTTT. It yields the protein CASTQGETGELFF.

This clone showed up just once. This sequence joins TRBV10-1 and TRBJ2-3, with a tentative D call TRBD1 (5 bases). The CDR3 sequence is 16 residues long. Germline values: CDR1 WNHNN, CDR2 SYGVQD (reference sequence). V lost 1 base to trimming and J lost 2 bases, with 13 bases between them. The CDR3 coding sequence is TGCGCCAGCAGTGAGTACCCCACAGGCACCACAGATACGCAGTATTTT. Amino acid sequence: CASSEYPTGTTDTQYF.

The rearrangement joins TRBV15 to TRBJ2-3; tentatively, D is TRBD2 (5 bases). Trimming pared 5 bases from V and 2 bases from J, leaving 23 bases between. Per the germline V gene, CDR1 is LNHNV and CDR2 is YYDKDF (reference sequence). This CDR3 spans 18 amino acids. CDR3 sequence: CATSPLAGGPLNTDTQYF. CDR3 sequence (DNA): TGTGCCACCAGCCCCTTGGCGGGTGGGCCTTTAAACACAGATACGCAGTATTTT.

With respect to this clone: One end of the junction is discordant with germline, which a read error may explain. The gene calls are TRBV30 and TRBJ2-2, with 7 bases identical to TRBD2. The CDR3 covers 10 residues. Germline lookup yields CDR1 GTSNPN and CDR2 SVGIG (reference sequence). The CDR3 DNA reads TGTGCCTGGAGTGGGGGGGGGCTGTTTTTT. It is translated as CAWSGGGLFF.

The chain uses TRBV29-1 and TRBJ2-3, with D possibly being TRBD1 (7 bases). V was trimmed by 7 bases and J by 0 bases, leaving 17 bases between them. There are 15 residues in the CDR3. Germline V gene data show CDR1 as SQVTM and CDR2 as ANQGSEA. CDR3 nucleotides: TGCAGCGCTGGCGGGACAGTCTATAGCACAGATACGCAGTATTTT. Its translation is CSAGGTVYSTDTQYF.

This clone was counted between two and nine times. The chain links TRBV7-9 to TRBJ2-1; 12 bases align to TRBD2. The CDR3 length is 15 residues. The ends lost 3 bases at V and 8 bases at J; junction bases unmatched: 5. From germline, CDR1 is SEHNR and CDR2 FQNEAQ (reference sequence). CDR3 sequence reads: CASSLTSGRGDEQFF. CDR3 in DNA: TGTGCCAGCAGCTTGACTAGCGGGAGAGGGGATGAGCAGTTCTTC.

The chain employs TRBV5-4 and TRBJ1-2; a possible D gene is TRBD1 (5 bases). The CDR3 extends over 13 amino acids. Germline V gene data show CDR1 as SGHNT and CDR2 as YYREEE (reference sequence). The V and J ends lost 9 bases and 0 bases respectively, with 12 bases between them. The DNA for the CDR3 is TGTGCCACACAGACAGAAACTAACTATGGCTACACCTTC. This translates into CATQTETNYGYTF.

The chain uses TRBV27 and TRBJ2-5, with TRBD2 identical over 12 bases. The CDR3 contains 15 residues. From germline, CDR1 is MNHEY and CDR2 SMNVEV (reference sequence). With V trimmed by 6 bases and J by 5 bases, 7 bases remained unmatched. The CDR3 DNA is TGTGCCAGCAGGACTAGCGGGAGTCGTCGGGAGACCCAGTACTTC. It is translated as CASRTSGSRRETQYF.

The chain links TRBV9 to TRBJ2-2, with a possible D match to TRBD2 (5 bases). Germline loops: CDR1 SGDLS, CDR2 YYNGEE. V was cut by 4 bases and J by 6 bases, with 16 bases left in between. This CDR3 contains 15 residues. CDR3 residues: CASSLVAEGAGELFF. For the CDR3, the DNA is TGTGCCAGCAGCCTCGTGGCAGAGGGCGCCGGGGAGCTGTTTTTT.

V and J are TRBV7-9 and TRBJ1-3, with D uncertain. V was pared by 5 bases and J by 0 bases, with 8 bases between. The CDR3 runs to 14 residues. Per germline, CDR1 SEHNR and CDR2 FQNEAQ (reference sequence). CDR3 sequence: CASSMGASGNTIYF. Written as DNA, the CDR3 is TGTGCCAGCAGCATGGGAGCCTCTGGAAACACCATATATTTT.

The CDR3: CASSSGTGAPGNTIYF. CDR3 nucleotide sequence: TGTGCCAGCAGTTCCGGGACAGGGGCTCCTGGAAACACCATATATTTT. This rearrangement joins TRBV28 to TRBJ1-3, with TRBD1 identical over 10 bases. CDR1 is MDHEN, CDR2 SYDVKM, per germline. The CDR3 covers 16 residues. J gave up 2 bases and V 4 bases, and 5 bases lay outside the gene matches.

DNA for the CDR3: TGTGCCAGCAGTTTAGCAGGGCCCGGGGGTAATCAGCCCCAGCATTTT. Encoded protein: CASSLAGPGGNQPQHF. J is TRBJ1-5 and V is TRBV27; D is perhaps TRBD1 (5 bases). Germline loops: CDR1 MNHEY, CDR2 SMNVEV (reference sequence). V gave up 2 bases and J gave up 4 bases, with 15 bases separating them. This CDR3 has 16 amino acids.

The chain links TRBV5-1 to TRBJ2-1; D might be TRBD2 (6 bases). V was cut by 4 bases and J by 12 bases, with 23 bases left in between. CDR1 and CDR2 from the germline V gene are SGHRS and YFSETQ. CDR3 length: 15 residues. The CDR3 region has the DNA TGCGCCAGCAGCCTGGACATAGCGGCCCTTTCCGTGCAGTTCTTC. Amino acid sequence: CASSLDIAALSVQFF.

This sequence joins TRBV19 and TRBJ2-1; D remains unclear. The CDR3 is made up of 14 amino acids. V lost 5 bases, J lost 3 bases, and 11 bases lay in between. Germline V gene lookup returns CDR1 LNHDA and CDR2 SQIVND (reference sequence). CDR3 protein: CASSGAPIYNEQFF. The CDR3 DNA follows: TGTGCCAGTAGTGGAGCGCCAATCTACAATGAGCAGTTCTTC. The full variable domain, completed using reference TRBV19 and TRBJ2-1, is DGGITQSPKYLFRKEGQNVTLSCEQNLNHDAMYWYRQDPGQGLRLIYYSQIVNDFQKGDIAEGYSVSREKKESFPLTVTSAQKNPTAFYLCASSGAPIYNEQFFGPGTRLTVL.

This sequence joins TRBV27 and TRBJ2-2; 7 bases agree with TRBD2. V trimming: 6 bases; J trimming: 3 bases; junction bases outside the gene matches: 10. The CDR3 loop spans 16 amino acids. The V gene's germline CDR1 is MNHEY and CDR2 SMNVEV (reference sequence). Written as DNA, the CDR3 is TGTGCCAGCAGAGAATGGCGGGAGTGGGACACCGGGGAGCTGTTTTTT. Translated, it gives CASREWREWDTGELFF.

This chain joins TRBV27 and TRBJ2-1; 10 bases align to TRBD2. CDR3 length equals 15 residues. The J segment lost 4 bases and the V segment lost 2 bases, leaving 2 bases of the junction unmatched. CDR1 MNHEY and CDR2 SMNVEV come from the germline V gene (reference sequence). CDR3 nucleotides: TGTGCCAGCAGTTTAATAGCGGGAGGATACAATGAGCAGTTCTTC. As protein: CASSLIAGGYNEQFF.

The rearrangement links TRBV7-9 to TRBJ1-1, with 7 bases that match TRBD1. With 1 base clipped from V and 2 bases from J, the junction kept 7 bases outside the gene matches. This CDR3 spans 16 amino acids. Germline lookup yields CDR1 SEHNR and CDR2 FQNEAQ (reference sequence). The CDR3 DNA is TGTGCCAGCAGCTTAGAAGGGGGCGCCGGTAACACTGAAGCTTTCTTT. It yields the protein CASSLEGGAGNTEAFF.